This T cell receptor beta chain was documented in a study of beta chain features in type 1 diabetes. This clone was observed a few times. Its antigen is unknown. Overall study findings and caveats: Shorter TCRB CDR3s, moderately but significantly so, were found in Type 1 diabetes patients in all four CD4+ subsets. The naive, central memory and Treg TCRB repertoires looked more alike in patients than they did in healthy donors.

As every portion of the isolated RNA was reverse transcribed, the sequencing read expressed TCRB transcripts. Measured with immunoSEQ multiplex PCR; TCRdb has only the in-frame clones, and not every one. Here the sample spans 400,000 or so clones, around 10% being singletons. Germline V CDR1 and CDR2: SGHTA, FQGTGA. The junction had 2 bases not matched to a gene; V was cut back by 4 bases and J by 5 bases. The CDR3 spans 15 residues. Researchers reported sorting CD4+ naive, central memory, regulatory and stem cell-like memory cells via CD45RO/CCR7/CD25/CD127/CD95/CD27. Each sorted population was over 98% pure.

The sequencing input was central memory CD4+ T cells from blood. This receptor was identified in a man aged 25 to 40 with type 1 diabetes. The V and J genes are TRBV7-3 and TRBJ2-1; 13 nucleotides agree with TRBD2. CDR3 DNA: TGTGCCAGCAGCTGGGGGACTAGCGGGGACAATGAGCAGTTCTTC. This translates into CASSWGTSGDNEQFF.